This TCR beta chain was retrieved from a study of blood T cell repertoires in COVID-19. The wider study: Italy, Spain and the United States were the sources of the convalescent and acute COVID-19 samples. The analysed material was cDNA or gDNA that came from T cells, B-cell-depleted T cells, or PBMCs.

Per the study methods: Reference gene primer amplification gave nucleated cell count estimates. TCRdb keeps only in-frame clones here, not all; method: immunoSEQ multiplex PCR. V and J calls plus clone size are reproduced from that table; the DNA served to infer D and trimming. The sample has approximately 100,000 clones, about 75% seen once. The trim removed 5 bases at V and 6 bases at J, leaving 11 bases unmatched. CDR1 is SNHLY, CDR2 FYNNEI, per germline. This CDR3 is 17 amino acids long. Source material: peripheral blood. This TCR came from an elderly man with acute or convalescent COVID-19. The V gene is TRBV2, the J gene TRBJ1-6, with TRBD1 matching over 9 bases. The CDR3 DNA follows: TGTGCCAGCAGTACCGATGGGGACAGGGTGTTTAATTCACCCCTCCACTTT. Encoded protein: CASSTDGDRVFNSPLHF.